A single sample gave rise to the 24 T cell receptor beta chains below, sequenced in a study of cytomegalovirus exposure and HLA in healthy donors. Both 60 Vbeta primers and 13 Jbeta primers went into the PCR. TCRdb's copy holds only in-frame clones and misses some; the assay was immunoSEQ multiplex PCR. Of 13,000 to 15,000 clones detected, about 64% appear once; the ten largest clones hold approximately 15%. The sequenced sample was PBMCs. All receptors come from a woman in her forties or fifties in good health and CMV-seropositive.

This chain joins TRBV9 and TRBJ1-1; D unresolved. Germline V gene data show CDR1 as SGDLS and CDR2 as YYNGEE. The CDR3 runs to 13 residues. The V gene lost 3 bases and the J gene lost 1 base, with 7 bases spanning the gap. This CDR3 reads CASSARQNTEAFF. The CDR3 DNA follows: TGTGCCAGCAGCGCCCGACAGAACACTGAAGCTTTCTTT.

This clone is termed medium-sized (0.01 to 0.1%). V usage is TRBV28 and J usage is TRBJ2-2, with D uncertain. Trimming stripped 3 bases from V and 4 bases from J, with 9 bases between. The V gene's germline CDR1 is MDHEN and CDR2 SYDVKM. The length of the CDR3 is 14 residues. CDR3 residues: CASSLSSVTGELFF. The CDR3 region has the DNA TGTGCCAGCAGTTTGTCATCGGTCACCGGGGAGCTGTTTTTT.

This sequence joins TRBV6-5 and TRBJ1-5; 7 positions match TRBD1. This CDR3 comprises 14 residues. Trimming removed 5 bases from V and 8 bases from J; junction bases left unmatched: 9. CDR1 is MNHEY and CDR2 is SVGAGI in the germline V gene. CDR3 in DNA: TGTGCCAGCAGTGCGGAACAGGGGCCGGAGCCCCAGCATTTT. Its protein product is CASSAEQGPEPQHF.

V usage is TRBV4-2 and J usage is TRBJ2-7; D uncertain. The length of the CDR3 is 15 residues. V lost 0 bases and J lost 6, with 15 bases in between. Germline CDR1 LGHNA, CDR2 YNFKEQ. The CDR3 protein is CASSQDRLATLEQYF. The CDR3 DNA reads TGTGCCAGCAGCCAAGATCGCTTAGCCACCCTCGAGCAGTACTTC.

This chain connects TRBV29-1 to TRBJ1-1; possibly TRBD1 for D (6 bases). The ends were cut back, 7 bases at V and 7 bases at J, with 13 bases in the middle. Germline lookup yields CDR1 SQVTM and CDR2 ANQGSEA. The CDR3 loop spans 11 amino acids. Here the CDR3 reads CSGRTGFEAFF. The CDR3 coding sequence is TGCAGCGGCCGAACAGGGTTTGAAGCTTTCTTT.

The chain is built from TRBV30 and TRBJ1-5; TRBD1 matches at 8 bases. This CDR3 has 14 amino acids. From germline, CDR1 is GTSNPN and CDR2 SVGIG (reference sequence). V was pared by 0 bases and J by 7 bases, with 5 bases of the junction left unmatched. This CDR3 reads CAWSVGTGGQPQHF. The CDR3 nucleotides read TGTGCCTGGAGTGTAGGGACAGGAGGCCAGCCCCAGCATTTT.

This chain links TRBV7-2 with TRBJ1-5; unclear D gene. The CDR3 spans 15 residues. Germline CDR1 SGHTA, CDR2 FQGNSA. V was shortened by 2 bases and J by 0 bases, with 8 bases between the two germline ends. CDR3 amino acids: CASSLSGNSNQPQHF. In DNA, the CDR3 is TGTGCCAGCAGCTTATCCGGGAATAGCAATCAGCCCCAGCATTTT.

J is TRBJ1-1 and V is TRBV7-2, with D unclear. This CDR3 spans 13 amino acids. From germline, CDR1 is SGHTA and CDR2 FQGNSA. V lost 1 base to trimming and J lost 11 bases, with 14 bases between them. In DNA, the CDR3 is TGTGCCAGCAGCTTAGTCGGTGAGACTACCGCTTTCTTT. It codes for CASSLVGETTAFF. The whole variable domain, remainder taken from reference TRBV7-2 and TRBJ1-1, is GAGVSQSPSNKVTEKGKDVELRCDPISGHTALYWYRQSLGQGLEFLIYFQGNSAPDKSGLPSDRFSAERTGGSVSTLTIQRTQQEDSAVYLCASSLVGETTAFFGQGTRLTVV.

The V call is TRBV7-9, the J call TRBJ1-2, with D maybe TRBD1 (6 bases). V lost 4 bases and J 7 bases, leaving 10 bases between the germline ends. This CDR3 is built from 12 residues. Per the germline V gene, CDR1 is SEHNR and CDR2 is FQNEAQ (reference sequence). CDR3 sequence reads: CASSSGHSGYTF. The CDR3 DNA is TGTGCCAGCAGCTCGGGACATTCTGGCTACACCTTC.

The chain uses TRBV29-1 and TRBJ2-7, with TRBD1 identical over 9 bases. Germline CDR1 is SQVTM and CDR2 is ANQGSEA. This CDR3 has 15 amino acids. V gave up 2 bases and J gave up 2 bases; unmatched junction bases: 7. CDR3 DNA: TGCAGCGTTGAATTGTCGGGACAGGGACCCTACGAGCAGTACTTC. Translating gives CSVELSGQGPYEQYF.

The rearrangement links TRBV28 to TRBJ2-5, with 9 bases that match TRBD1. Per germline, CDR1 MDHEN and CDR2 SYDVKM. Unmatched junction bases numbered 4, after V lost 3 bases and J lost 2 bases. The CDR3 loop spans 15 amino acids. CDR3 nucleotides: TGTGCCAGCAGTTTTAGGGGACAGGGACAAGAGACCCAGTACTTC. This codes for CASSFRGQGQETQYF.

This clone was observed a few times. V is TRBV2 and J is TRBJ1-1; D might be TRBD1 (5 bases). CDR1 SNHLY and CDR2 FYNNEI come from the germline V gene. The V end lost 11 bases, the J end lost 4 bases, and 14 bases lay between the germline ends. The CDR3 loop spans 12 amino acids. CDR3 region: CAGGTRGTEAFF. CDR3 in DNA: TGTGCCGGGGGGACCCGAGGCACTGAAGCTTTCTTT.

CDR3 sequence: CASSLDRVRKQFF. CDR3 in DNA: TGTGCCAGCAGCTTAGACAGGGTACGTAAGCAGTTCTTC. This chain joins TRBV7-2 and TRBJ2-1; tentatively, D is TRBD1 (6 bases). Deletions cut 1 base from V and 11 bases from J, with 12 bases between. The germline V gene has CDR1 SGHTA and CDR2 FQGNSA. There are 13 residues in the CDR3.

This chain links TRBV7-9 with TRBJ1-1, with 8 bases identical to TRBD1. The ends lost 5 bases at V and 6 bases at J; junction bases unmatched: 8. This CDR3 comprises 14 residues. Germline CDR1 is SEHNR and CDR2 is FQNEAQ (reference sequence). The CDR3 sequence is CASSIQGDMAEAFF. CDR3 coding DNA: TGTGCCAGCAGCATACAGGGGGATATGGCTGAAGCTTTCTTT.

J is TRBJ2-7 and V is TRBV20-1; D might be TRBD1 (6 bases). Looked up from germline, CDR1 is DFQATT and CDR2 is SNEGSKA (reference sequence). The CDR3 has 11 amino acids. Trimming stripped 6 bases from V and 3 bases from J, with 9 bases between. The CDR3 spells CSAEDSYEQYF. CDR3 in DNA: TGCAGTGCCGAGGACAGCTACGAGCAGTACTTC.

This sequence joins TRBV7-9 and TRBJ1-4; TRBD1 matches at 7 bases. CDR3 length equals 14 residues. CDR1 is SEHNR and CDR2 is FQNEAQ in the germline V gene (reference sequence). J gave up 8 bases and V 5 bases, and 8 bases lay outside the gene matches. The CDR3 loop is CASSRGQLGEKLFF. The CDR3 nucleotides are TGTGCCAGCAGCCGGGGACAGTTAGGCGAAAAACTGTTTTTT.

V is TRBV18 and J is TRBJ2-7; D is unclear. Looked up from germline, CDR1 is KGHSH and CDR2 is LQKENI. The V end was cut by 6 bases, the J end by 6 bases, with 21 bases between. The CDR3 runs 15 residues. This CDR3 reads CASSQTWLDVGEQYF. The CDR3 nucleotides are TGTGCCAGCTCCCAGACGTGGCTAGATGTAGGCGAGCAGTACTTC.

The V and J genes are TRBV6-5 and TRBJ2-7, with D perhaps matching TRBD1 (6 bases). Looked up from germline, CDR1 is MNHEY and CDR2 is SVGAGI. The CDR3 consists of 13 residues. Trimming cost V 6 bases and J 1 base, with 10 bases left between them. The CDR3 sequence is CASSPRGSYEQYF. The CDR3 nucleotides read TGTGCCAGCAGCCCCAGGGGTTCCTACGAGCAGTACTTC.

V and J are TRBV6-1 and TRBJ1-2; perhaps TRBD1 as D (5 bases). There are 13 residues in the CDR3. V was clipped by 3 bases and J by 6 bases, with 11 bases between them. Germline V gene data show CDR1 as MNHNS and CDR2 as SASEGT. CDR3: CASSDGQGNGYTF. DNA of the CDR3: TGTGCCAGCAGTGATGGCCAGGGTAATGGCTACACCTTC.

This clone has a handful of counts. The CDR3 region is CSVDSRNTDTQYF. The CDR3, as DNA: TGCAGCGTTGATTCCAGGAACACAGATACGCAGTATTTT. V gene TRBV29-1 combines with J gene TRBJ2-3, with no clear D. V was shortened by 3 bases and J by 2 bases, with 9 bases between the two germline ends. Germline V gives CDR1 SQVTM, CDR2 ANQGSEA. The CDR3 runs 13 residues.

V usage is TRBV29-1 and J usage is TRBJ1-2, with 10 bases aligning to TRBD1. V shed 6 bases, J shed 2 bases, and the junction held 12 bases outside the gene matches. The CDR3 loop spans 16 amino acids. From germline, CDR1 is SQVTM and CDR2 ANQGSEA. The CDR3 loop is CSVYLPGQGPNYGYTF. Written as DNA, the CDR3 is TGCAGCGTCTACTTACCGGGACAGGGGCCAAACTATGGCTACACCTTC.

This clone appeared a few times. The chain couples TRBV28 to TRBJ2-3; no clear D. Germline values: CDR1 MDHEN, CDR2 SYDVKM. V lost 1 base to trimming and J lost 11 bases, with 10 bases between them. The CDR3 spans 12 residues. The CDR3 protein is CASSLYGELQYF. In nucleotides, the CDR3 is TGTGCCAGCAGTTTATACGGAGAGTTGCAGTATTTT.

The chain employs TRBV14 and TRBJ2-1, with D possibly matching TRBD2 (5 bases). CDR3 length equals 16 residues. The germline V gene has CDR1 SGHDN and CDR2 FVKESK. The V end was cut by 6 bases, the J end by 9 bases, with 24 bases between. The CDR3 bases are TGTGCCAGCAGTCCATACCGGGATACAATATCAAGTGAGCAGTTCTTC. The encoded protein is CASSPYRDTISSEQFF. Full variable domain (outside the CDR3, taken from reference TRBV14 and TRBJ2-1): EAGVTQFPSHSVIEKGQTVTLRCDPISGHDNLYWYRRVMGKEIKFLLHFVKESKQDESGMPNNRFLAERTGGTYSTLKVQPAELEDSGVYFCASSPYRDTISSEQFFGPGTRLTVL.

This clone appeared a few times. The chain carries TRBV6-7 and TRBJ2-7; TRBD2 matches at 7 bases. TRBV6-7 belongs to the ORF category, with a function that is uncertain. Trimming removed 2 bases from V and 4 bases from J; junction bases left unmatched: 8. This CDR3 spans 15 amino acids. In nucleotides, the CDR3 is TGTGCCAGCAGTTACCCGACGAGCGGGATGTACGAGCAGTACTTC. This codes for CASSYPTSGMYEQYF.